The following is a T cell receptor (beta chain) sequence with its context. This clone counts as medium-sized (0.01 to 0.1%). No cognate antigen has been identified for it. No much larger clone exists at a distance of one base, and base qualities are not known. This entry belongs to a study of cytomegalovirus exposure and HLA in healthy donors (dated by TCRdb to 2015 to 2018). The study in broad terms: An earlier analysis of several hundred of the donors reported approximately 300 Gb of sequence data and 95 million to 140 million unique TCR beta sequences obtained from approximately 180 million T cells. An early release covering roughly 600 HLA-typed donors comprised approximately 290 gigabases of sequencing data and approximately 85 million unique TCR sequences. Of the 300 to 400 genotyped donors, 81% fell in the genetic ancestry cluster associated with self-reported Caucasian donors. The study was designed to test whether signatures of past pathogen exposure could be identified by cataloging public T cell receptors. The study profiled the T cell repertoires of 500 to 800 subjects by immunosequencing and related them to cytomegalovirus serostatus. A separate validation cohort of roughly 130 different subjects was used in addition to the approximately 670-subject first cohort. The study combined high-throughput TCR immunosequencing, statistical association of individual TCRs with disease status, and machine learning to predict cytomegalovirus infection status. A later analysis re-analyzed previously published TCR beta repertoires from 650 to 800 donors and added high-resolution HLA genotyping to study TCR occurrence patterns. The later analysis used no new phenotypic data to find candidate immune exposures, relying instead on TCR beta sequences and their occurrence across donors. In an earlier analysis of 587 of the donors, high-throughput TCR beta sequencing was used to judge whether each TCR beta V gene segment behaved as functional or pseudogenic. Donor age, sex, ethnicity and CMV serostatus were compiled together with the repertoire data. Genome-wide SNP genotypes for about three fifths of the roughly 700 donors were used in a later genetic analysis, which treated that subset as a discovery cohort. Every repertoire in the discovery cohort had been generated on one and the same sequencing platform. Class I and class II HLA loci were covered by the typing at four-digit resolution. The number of typed donors differed by locus: about 629-640 for A, B, C, DRB1 and DQB1; about 520 for DQA1; fewer than 610 for DPA1; and around 470 for DPB1. Roughly five DR-DQ haplotypes were handled as single units for association and clustering because linkage in the cohort was strong. Among roughly 400 genotyped donors of the cohort, an average of roughly 230,000 unique TCR beta nucleotide sequences was sequenced per donor, of which about 19% were non-productive. The study at large found these results: Because HLA typing was missing for some donors at each locus, association tests included only the typed subset. Some 15 rarely observed V segments, including chromosome 9 orphons, were excluded from the earlier analysis of approximately 500 of the donors because counts were too low. According to a later genetic analysis, donors in an Asian-associated ancestry cluster had fewer N-insertions in productive TCRs than the approximately 670-donor mean. In vitro tests confirmed that three of the cytomegalovirus-associated TCR beta chains recognize cytomegalovirus antigens. Only TCR beta chains were sequenced in this cohort, and the absence of alpha or paired-chain data limited detectable features. In a later analysis, most CMV-associated TCR beta chains were found to appear HLA-restricted, with HLA associations seemingly driven largely by CMV exposure. When HLA alleles, especially DR and DQ, strongly co-occurred, TCR associations were difficult to assign to individual alleles. The authors suggested that the approach could potentially be generalized to other disease states and immunological phenotypes. In an earlier analysis of approximately 590 of the donors, most TCR beta V segments appeared in productive rearrangements about 87% or about 30% of the time, broadly matching IMGT annotations. Immune exposure information for the cohort was limited to CMV serostatus. In a later analysis, the rate of TCR association differed among HLA loci, with DRB1 alleles having the most associated TCRs and HLA-C alleles having the fewest. The 87-base-pair reads could not distinguish some IMGT-functional V segments, including TRBV6-2 and TRBV6-3, so those segments were excluded. In a later analysis, HLA-associated TCR beta chains showed more clonal expansion and lower generation probabilities than non-associated chains that were equally common. In both the original and validation cohorts, the classifier was reported to diagnose cytomegalovirus status with high specificity and sensitivity. A cluster of highly shared sequence variants was judged likely to represent a technical artifact of the sequencing pipeline. Correlated functional status among segregating V segments might be attributable to linkage disequilibrium, but an unknown experimental factor could not be ruled out. Presence/absence analyses assumed roughly uniform sequencing depth across donors, an assumption that may not hold. The study gave a list of 150 to 200 TCR beta chains associated with cytomegalovirus. A further reported finding was that TCR beta sequences accurately predicted the HLA-A and HLA-B alleles for most subjects in the first cohort. An association between a missense DCLRE1C variant and V-gene and J-gene trimming of TCR beta chains was found in a later genetic analysis and replicated in an independent cohort. Specific HLA alleles were associated with 15,000 to 20,000 TCR beta sequences at a false discovery rate of 0.05 in a later analysis. In a later analysis, several top co-occurrence clusters were reported to appear linked to parvovirus B19, influenza, CMV and Epstein-Barr virus. Most TCR sequences were seen in very few donors, while some public TCRs were found in many individuals.

Libraries came from the immunoSEQ multiplex PCR assay. For the multiplex PCR, a mixture combining 60 forward primers for TCR Vbeta segments and 13 reverse primers for TCR Jbeta segments was used. A multiplex PCR assay on genomic DNA amplified the CDR3 region of rearranged TCR beta genes. The Illumina HiSeq System was used to sequence the amplified TCR beta libraries as 87-base-pair reads. The study's processing was this. A later analysis tallied about 77 million unique TCR beta chains across the approximately 670 repertoires, and around 10 million of those chains were shared by two or more donors. Raw reads were error-corrected and collapsed into unique sequences by a nearest-neighbor algorithm in which closely related sequences were merged to remove PCR and sequencing errors. To assign V, D and J gene segments, CDR3 sequences were aligned to IMGT reference sequences. For a sequence to be retained, a match of at least six nucleotides was required to both a V gene segment and a J gene segment. A rearrangement was called productive if the CDR3 had no stop codons and remained in frame with V and J, and every other rearrangement was called non-productive. CDR3 was defined by IMGT convention, running from the second conserved V-encoded cysteine to the conserved J-encoded phenylalanine. The earlier analysis of some 550 of the donors excluded any sequence lacking an unambiguous match to a single V gene segment. An earlier analysis of some 500 of the donors classified V segments as functional when productive rearrangements were above 56.7% and as segregating when the standard deviation between donors was above 5%. A statistical classification framework was built for diagnosing cytomegalovirus status from the catalog of TCR beta chain sequences. In a later analysis, TCR nucleotide sequences were compared against IMGT/GENE-DB human TR gene sequences so that V and J genes could be assigned. In a later analysis, CDR3 sequences and most-parsimonious VDJ recombination scenarios were assigned using the TCRdist pipeline. A later analysis defined each TCR beta chain by its CDR3 amino acid sequence plus V-gene family, and excluded reads lacking a unique V-gene family. To address suspected cross-contamination and a sequencing artifact, a later analysis removed over 500 highly shared, low-generation-probability nucleotide sequences. In a later analysis, a clonal expansion index for each public chain was calculated from normalized within-repertoire ranks of inferred template counts. In a later analysis, generation probabilities were computed with a VDJ recombination model fitted to out-of-frame rearrangements, and the resulting probabilities were checked against IGoR. In a later analysis, TCR-TCR, TCR-HLA and TCR-CMV co-occurrence was scored with hypergeometric tests, and a repertoire-size bias correction was applied to TCR pairs. To estimate false discovery rates, a later analysis permuted the HLA or CMV assignments 20 times. A later analysis grouped co-occurring TCRs with DBSCAN, adding TCRdist sequence similarity when clustering within HLA-allele-positive subsets. Repertoires with fewer than 30,000 or more than 120,000 public chains, plus five repertoires with anomalous nucleotide sharing, were excluded from co-occurrence clustering. What TCRdb holds here is the immuneACCESS table cut down to in-frame rearrangements. Part of the clones is not present; checked against another copy, under half of the missing clones reflect an unresolved V gene, and the others are unexplained. The V and J calls and clone size come from that table; D and trimming were worked out from the DNA. For this sample there are 170,000 or so clones; roughly 80% appear just once. About 7% of the sample is held by the ten biggest clonotypes.

The cohort consisted of 600 to 700 healthy bone marrow donors. Cohort members were all nominally healthy when sampled, although unrecorded immune exposures were likely present. The donor was CMV seropositive and was included in the group of 250 to 300 seropositive cohort members. Every donor gave a peripheral blood sample, and the peripheral blood mononuclear cells from that sample were used for TCR beta sequencing. The Qiagen DNeasy Blood Extraction Kit was used to extract genomic DNA from the blood cell samples. Relative to germline, V is 1 base shorter and J is 3 bases shorter, with 7 bases between their ends. Per the germline V gene, MNHNS is the CDR1 and SASEGT is the CDR2. The CDR3, from cysteine to phenylalanine, totals 13 residues. The kept DNA is CDR3 alone, 39 bases in frame from the first base.

Recombination connected TRBV6-1 to TRBJ2-7; the D gene lacks a confident call. This receptor was obtained from a man under 40 in good health and CMV-seropositive. The material sequenced was PBMCs. The DNA sequence reads TGTGCCAGCAGTGAAGGGCATCTCTACGAGCAGTACTTC. Its amino acids are CASSEGHLYEQYF.